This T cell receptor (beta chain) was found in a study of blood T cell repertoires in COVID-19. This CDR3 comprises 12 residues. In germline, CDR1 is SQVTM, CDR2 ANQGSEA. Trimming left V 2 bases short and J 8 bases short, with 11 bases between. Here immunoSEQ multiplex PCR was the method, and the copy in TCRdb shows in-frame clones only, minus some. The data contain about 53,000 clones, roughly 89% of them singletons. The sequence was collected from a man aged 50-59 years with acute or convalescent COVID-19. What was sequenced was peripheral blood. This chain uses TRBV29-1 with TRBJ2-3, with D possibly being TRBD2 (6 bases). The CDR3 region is CSVETGEVTQYF. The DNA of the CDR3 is TGCAGCGTTGAAACGGGAGAGGTTACGCAGTATTTT.